One and the same sample provided the 5 T cell receptor beta chains below, sequenced in a study of radiotherapy plus CTLA-4 blockade in lung cancer. Some clones are missing from TCRdb's copy, which holds only in-frame ones; the method was immunoSEQ multiplex PCR. The table includes about 51,000 clones, 60% to 80% detected once. This material consisted of peripheral blood, taken from a patient treated with radiotherapy plus ipilimumab. Receptor source: a human donor with non-small cell lung cancer whose response to radiotherapy plus ipilimumab could not be evaluated.

With regard to this clone: A much larger clone lies a single base off, so this may be a read error. J is TRBJ2-5 and V is TRBV5-5; 7 nucleotides agree with TRBD2. V dropped 5 bases and J dropped 5; count of bases not matched to a gene: 3. Germline V lookup: CDR1 SGHKS, CDR2 YYEKEE (reference sequence). The CDR3 is 12 amino acids. CDR3 sequence (DNA): TGTGCCAGCAGTCCAGCGGGGGAGACCCAGTACTTC. Its protein product is CASSPAGETQYF.

A note on this clone: The sample holds other DNA sequences that translate to the same CDR3. The J gene is TRBJ2-7, the V gene TRBV28; 12 nucleotides match TRBD2. CDR1 and CDR2 (germline): MDHEN, SYDVKM. Trimming took 2 bases from V and 3 from J; bases not matched to a gene: 14. This CDR3 spans 19 amino acids. The CDR3 DNA reads as TGTGCCAGCAGTTTAGGGAGGGGCGGGCGGGGACTAGCGGGCTACGAGCAGTACTTC. Protein sequence: CASSLGRGGRGLAGYEQYF.

This chain joins TRBV9 and TRBJ1-5, with a weak D call TRBD1 (5 bases). The CDR3 is 14 residues long. Trimming removed 1 base at V and 4 bases at J, with 9 bases between. Per germline, CDR1 SGDLS and CDR2 YYNGEE. The chain's CDR3 is CASSVLGGNQPQHF. Written as DNA, the CDR3 is TGTGCCAGCAGCGTACTGGGGGGTAATCAGCCCCAGCATTTT.

The chain links TRBV5-5 to TRBJ1-2; D is ambiguous. In germline, CDR1 is SGHKS, CDR2 YYEKEE (reference sequence). V shed 6 bases and J shed 5 bases, with 17 bases lying between them. CDR3 size: 14 residues. DNA of the CDR3: TGTGCCAGCACTCCGGACCCCGGCGGGTATGGCTACACCTTC. Its translation: CASTPDPGGYGYTF.

The chain couples TRBV4-3 to TRBJ1-2; D is unresolved. CDR3 length: 14 residues. CDR1 is LGHNA and CDR2 is YSLEER in the germline V gene. Deletions cut 5 bases from V and 4 bases from J, with 14 bases between. The chain's CDR3 is CASSRQDLAYGYTF. DNA of the CDR3: TGCGCCAGCAGCAGGCAGGACCTAGCCTATGGCTACACCTTC.